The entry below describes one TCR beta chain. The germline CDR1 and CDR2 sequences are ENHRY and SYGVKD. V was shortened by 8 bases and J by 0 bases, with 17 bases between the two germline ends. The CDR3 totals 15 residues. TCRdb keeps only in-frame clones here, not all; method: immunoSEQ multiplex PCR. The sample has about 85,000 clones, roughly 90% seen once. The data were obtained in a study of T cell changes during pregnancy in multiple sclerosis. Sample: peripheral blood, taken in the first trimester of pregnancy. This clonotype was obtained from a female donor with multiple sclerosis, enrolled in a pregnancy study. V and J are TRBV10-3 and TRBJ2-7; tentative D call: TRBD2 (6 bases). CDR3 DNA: TGTGCCATCTCAGATAGGGACTCGAGCTCCTACGAGCAGTACTTC. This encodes CAISDRDSSSYEQYF.